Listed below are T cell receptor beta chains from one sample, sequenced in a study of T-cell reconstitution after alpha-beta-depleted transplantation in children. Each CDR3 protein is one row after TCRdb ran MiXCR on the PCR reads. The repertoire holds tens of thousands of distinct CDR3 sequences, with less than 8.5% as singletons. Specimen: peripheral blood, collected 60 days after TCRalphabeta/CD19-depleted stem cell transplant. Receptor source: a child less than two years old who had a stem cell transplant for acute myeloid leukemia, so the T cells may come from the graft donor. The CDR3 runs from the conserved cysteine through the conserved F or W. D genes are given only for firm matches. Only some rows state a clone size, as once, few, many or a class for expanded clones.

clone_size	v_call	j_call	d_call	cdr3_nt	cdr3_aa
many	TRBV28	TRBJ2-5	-	TGTGCCAGCAGCCCGAGCCCCAGGGGAGAGACCCAGTACTTC	CASSPSPRGETQYF
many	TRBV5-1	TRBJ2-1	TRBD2	TGCGCCAGCAGCTTGGCGGCTAGCGGGGCTGAGCAGTTCTTC	CASSLAASGAEQFF
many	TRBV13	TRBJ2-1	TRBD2	TGTGCCAGCAGCCCGGGACTAGTGGTTTGGAATGAGCAGTTCTTC	CASSPGLVVWNEQFF
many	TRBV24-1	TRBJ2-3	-	TGTGCCACCAGTGATTTGAGTGATACGCAGTATTTT	CATSDLSDTQYF
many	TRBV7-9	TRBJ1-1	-	TGTGCCAGCAGCTCCCCCGAGAATGAAGCTTTCTTT	CASSSPENEAFF
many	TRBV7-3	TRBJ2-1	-	TGTGCCAGCAGCTTAATGGCGCCGTTGGGTGAGCAGTTCTTC	CASSLMAPLGEQFF
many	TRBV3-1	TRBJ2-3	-	TGTGCCAGCAGCCGACGCAGAGCCTTCCCAGATACGCAGTATTTT	CASSRRRAFPDTQYF
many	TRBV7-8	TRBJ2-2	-	TGTGCCAGCAGCTTATCAGTTCTGGGCACCGGGGAGCTGTTTTTT	CASSLSVLGTGELFF
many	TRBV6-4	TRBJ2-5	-	TGTGCCAGCAGTCTAAGTGCGGGGGCGGGAGAGACCCAGTACTTC	CASSLSAGAGETQYF
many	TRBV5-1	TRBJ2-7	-	TGCGCCAGCAGCCCTTACATCAAATTTGTTTCCATTGGGGAGGTCGAGCAGTACTTC	CASSPYIKFVSIGEVEQYF
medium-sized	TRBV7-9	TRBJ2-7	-	TGTGCCAGCAGCCCCAGACAGTCCTACGAGCAGTACTTC	CASSPRQSYEQYF
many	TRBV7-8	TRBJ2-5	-	TGTGCCAGCAGCTTACCCACAGGGAATTGGAAAGAGACCCAGTACTTC	CASSLPTGNWKETQYF
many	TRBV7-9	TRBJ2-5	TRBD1	TGTGCCAGCAGCCCCCCGGGACAGCCCCAAGAGACCCAGTACTTC	CASSPPGQPQETQYF
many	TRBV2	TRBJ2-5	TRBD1	TGTGCCAGCAGTCGACAGGGGGGAAAAGAGACCCAGTACTTC	CASSRQGGKETQYF
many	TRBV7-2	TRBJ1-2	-	TGTGCCAGCAGCTTAGTCCCAGGGCGGCTAGCCTATGGCTACACCTTC	CASSLVPGRLAYGYTF
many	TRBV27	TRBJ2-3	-	TGTGCCAGCAGCCCCCTTTGGGACCTCCCAGATACGCAGTATTTT	CASSPLWDLPDTQYF
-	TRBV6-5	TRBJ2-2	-	TGTGCCAGCAGCCAGCAAGGATGGAGGAAGGTGGACACCGGGGAGCTGTTTTTT	CASSQQGWRKVDTGELFF
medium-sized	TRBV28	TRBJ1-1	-	TGTGCCAGCAACCCAGGGTGGCGGACGAACACTGAAGCTTTCTTT	CASNPGWRTNTEAFF
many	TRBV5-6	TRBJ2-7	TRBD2	TGTGCCAGCAGCTTGGCCGGGACTAGCGGGAGGACCTACGAGCAGTACTTC	CASSLAGTSGRTYEQYF
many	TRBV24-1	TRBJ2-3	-	TGTGCCACCAGTGATTTTACGGCAGATACGCAGTATTTT	CATSDFTADTQYF
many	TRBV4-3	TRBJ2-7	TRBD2	TGCGCCAGCAGCCAAGAAGCGGGAGTGGGTTACGAGCAGTACTTC	CASSQEAGVGYEQYF
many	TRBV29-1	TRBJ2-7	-	TGCAGCGTTGAAGGGAGGCGGTACGAGCAGTACTTC	CSVEGRRYEQYF
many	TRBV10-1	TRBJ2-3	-	TGCGCCAGCGGGAACACAGATACGCAGTATTTT	CASGNTDTQYF
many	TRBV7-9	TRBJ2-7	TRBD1	TGTGCCAGCAGCCCCCAACCCGGACAGGGCAGCTCCTACGAGCAGTACTTC	CASSPQPGQGSSYEQYF
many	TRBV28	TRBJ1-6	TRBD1	TGTGCCAGCAGTCCCCTCTTTTGGACAGGAGATAATTCACCCCTCCACTTT	CASSPLFWTGDNSPLHF
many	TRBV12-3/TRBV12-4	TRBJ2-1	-	TGTGCCAGCAGTTGGCCAGGGGAGGACTACAATGAGCAGTTCTTC	CASSWPGEDYNEQFF
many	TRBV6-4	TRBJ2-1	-	TGTGCCAGCAGCCGAAACCCCTGGGGAGATGACTCCTACAATGAGCAGTTCTTC	CASSRNPWGDDSYNEQFF
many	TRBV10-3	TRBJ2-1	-	TGTGCCATCAGTGATGGTTACAATGAGCAGTTCTTC	CAISDGYNEQFF
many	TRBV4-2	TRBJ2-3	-	TGTGCCAGCAGCCATCCTGTGGCGGGACAGACAGATACGCAGTATTTT	CASSHPVAGQTDTQYF
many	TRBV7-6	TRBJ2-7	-	TGTGCCAGCAGCCTTTCGGTGGGTTTGAGGAACGAGCAGTACTTC	CASSLSVGLRNEQYF
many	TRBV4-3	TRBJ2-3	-	TGCGCCAGCAGCCAAGCCGTTCGACGGAGACCGGGAGATACGCAGTATTTT	CASSQAVRRRPGDTQYF
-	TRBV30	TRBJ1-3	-	TGTGCCTGGAACTCCGCGGACACCATATATTTT	CAWNSADTIYF
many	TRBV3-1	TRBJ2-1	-	TGTGCCAGCAGCCAAGAGTGGACACTTTACAATGAGCAGTTCTTC	CASSQEWTLYNEQFF
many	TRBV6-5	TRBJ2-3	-	TGTGCCAGCAGAACACCTCGAGATACGCAGTATTTT	CASRTPRDTQYF
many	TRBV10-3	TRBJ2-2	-	TGTGCCATCCCTAAATCGAACACCGGGGAGCTGTTTTTT	CAIPKSNTGELFF
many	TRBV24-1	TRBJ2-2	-	TGTGCCACCAGTCAGGGCCATTTTAACGGGGAGCTGTTTTTT	CATSQGHFNGELFF
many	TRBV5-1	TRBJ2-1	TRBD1	TGCGCCAGCAGCAAAACCGGGACAGGGGGCCATGAGCAGTTCTTC	CASSKTGTGGHEQFF
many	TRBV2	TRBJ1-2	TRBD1	TGTGCCGCCCGGGGAGGGACAGGGCTTTTCTTC	CAARGGTGLFF
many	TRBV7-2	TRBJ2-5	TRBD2	TGTGCCAGCAGCTTAATGGGGCTAGCGGTCCAAGAGACCCAGTACTTC	CASSLMGLAVQETQYF